Following are 17 T cell receptor beta chains from one sample sequenced in a study of blood T cell repertoires in COVID-19. Using immunoSEQ multiplex PCR, the repertoire was profiled, and TCRdb retains in-frame clones only, with some absent. The data contain 130,000 to 150,000 clones, roughly 82% of them singletons. The sequenced material came from peripheral blood. These receptor sequences come from a woman in her forties or fifties in a cohort sampled during active or convalescent COVID-19.

This sequence joins TRBV30 and TRBJ2-3; D is unresolved. Deletions cut 0 bases from V and 6 bases from J, with 4 bases between. CDR1 and CDR2 (germline): GTSNPN, SVGIG (reference sequence). The CDR3 contains 11 residues. The CDR3 spells CAWSVSDTQYF. The CDR3 DNA reads TGTGCCTGGAGTGTTTCTGATACGCAGTATTTT. Using reference TRBV30 and TRBJ2-3 for the parts outside the CDR3, the full variable domain is SQTIHQWPATLVQPVGSPLSLECTVEGTSNPNLYWYRQAAGRGLQLLFYSVGIGQISSEVPQNLSASRPQDRQFILSSKKLLLSDSGFYLCAWSVSDTQYFGPGTRLTVL.

This clone was counted only a few times. The chain has TRBV10-3 and TRBJ2-3; 12 nucleotides match TRBD1. The CDR3 extends over 15 amino acids. With V trimmed by 5 bases and J by 5 bases, 5 bases remained unmatched. Per germline, CDR1 ENHRY and CDR2 SYGVKD. The CDR3 DNA reads as TGTGCCATCAGTATGGGACAGGGGGCCAAAGATACGCAGTATTTT. It translates to CAISMGQGAKDTQYF.

V usage is TRBV18 and J usage is TRBJ1-6; D remains unclear. Trimming stripped 5 bases from V and 7 bases from J, with 9 bases between. The germline V gene encodes CDR1 KGHSH and CDR2 LQKENI. The CDR3 extends over 13 amino acids. CDR3 nucleotide sequence: TGTGCCAGCTCAGCAGGCTCCAATTCACCCCTCCACTTT. Translating it yields CASSAGSNSPLHF.

In DNA form, the CDR3 reads TGTGCCAGCAGCCTAACCCTAGAAATTGACTCCTACGAGCAGTACTTC. Translating gives CASSLTLEIDSYEQYF. The chain combines TRBV11-2 with TRBJ2-7, with no clear D. This CDR3 region has 16 residues. V was pared by 5 bases and J by 0 bases, with 17 bases between. Germline V gives CDR1 SGHAT, CDR2 FQNNGV.

This chain joins TRBV6-2 or TRBV6-3 and TRBJ1-2; D remains ambiguous. CDR3 length: 12 amino acids. V dropped 6 bases and J dropped 4 bases, with 9 bases sitting between them. Germline V gene data show CDR1 as MNHEY and CDR2 as SVGEGT. DNA of the CDR3: TGTGCCAGCAGCCGTGGCCCCTATGGCTACACCTTC. This codes for CASSRGPYGYTF.

The V gene is TRBV12-3 or TRBV12-4, the J gene TRBJ2-5; TRBD1 is a possible D gene (5 bases). The CDR3 is made up of 13 amino acids. The V and J ends lost 3 bases and 5 bases respectively, with 10 bases between them. CDR3 region: CASSFGQGETQYF. The CDR3 DNA reads as TGTGCCAGCAGTTTCGGGCAGGGCGAGACCCAGTACTTC.

The chain has TRBV7-3 and TRBJ2-5, with D perhaps TRBD2 (5 bases). Germline CDR1 is SGHTA and CDR2 is FQGTGA. This CDR3 region has 13 residues. The V end was cut by 5 bases, the J end by 4 bases, with 11 bases between. This CDR3 reads CASSPYRGETQYF. In DNA form, the CDR3 reads TGTGCCAGCAGCCCATATCGGGGAGAGACCCAGTACTTC. The variable domain in full, with the rest retrieved from reference TRBV7-3 and TRBJ2-5, is GAGVSQTPSNKVTEKGKYVELRCDPISGHTALYWYRQSLGQGPEFLIYFQGTGAADDSGLPNDRFFAVRPEGSVSTLKIQRTERGDSAVYLCASSPYRGETQYFGPGTRLLVL.

This chain's CDR3 is CASSLGLLGGEQYF. Here the CDR3 DNA reads TGTGCCAGCAGCTTGGGGTTATTGGGAGGGGAGCAGTACTTC. This sequence joins TRBV5-4 and TRBJ2-7; TRBD2 matches 7 bases. Trimming took 0 bases from V and 7 from J; bases not matched to a gene: 7. The germline gives CDR1 SGHNT, CDR2 YYREEE (reference sequence). This CDR3 is built from 14 residues.

The gene calls are TRBV10-3 and TRBJ1-1; D might be TRBD1 (6 bases). The CDR3 consists of 14 residues. With 6 bases removed from V and 0 bases from J, the gap between germline ends came to 11 bases. Germline V gene sequence: CDR1 ENHRY, CDR2 SYGVKD. The CDR3 coding sequence is TGTGCCATCAGGTCGACAGGAATGAACACTGAAGCTTTCTTT. Protein sequence: CAIRSTGMNTEAFF.

This rearrangement joins TRBV4-1 to TRBJ2-3, with TRBD2 matching 8 bases. Germline V lookup: CDR1 MGHRA, CDR2 YSYEKL. V lost 4 bases, J lost 2 bases, and 8 bases stayed unmatched. This CDR3 comprises 16 residues. CDR3 DNA: TGCGCCAGCAGCCTCGGTGGTAGCGGGGCCACAGATACGCAGTATTTT. It specifies CASSLGGSGATDTQYF.

The chain uses TRBV7-8 and TRBJ2-1; tentative D call: TRBD2 (6 bases). CDR3 length equals 16 residues. Trimming pared 2 bases from V and 0 bases from J, leaving 11 bases between. In germline, CDR1 is SGHVS, CDR2 FQNEAQ. The chain's CDR3 is CASSLFGGSSYNEQFF. Written as DNA, the CDR3 is TGTGCCAGCAGCTTATTTGGGGGGAGCTCCTACAATGAGCAGTTCTTC.

The chain employs TRBV18 and TRBJ1-2; possible D gene TRBD1, 5 bases. The V and J ends lost 2 bases and 6 bases respectively, with 13 bases between them. In germline, CDR1 is KGHSH, CDR2 LQKENI. The CDR3 extends over 14 amino acids. In DNA, the CDR3 is TGTGCCAGCTCACCAGGACAAGGCTGGGATGGCTACACCTTC. It yields the protein CASSPGQGWDGYTF.

The V call is TRBV7-3, the J call TRBJ2-4; weak D call: TRBD2 (5 bases). The ends were cut back, 4 bases at V and 0 bases at J, with 7 bases in the middle. The CDR3 contains 14 residues. In germline, CDR1 is SGHTA, CDR2 FQGTGA. CDR3 sequence (DNA): TGTGCCAGCAGCTCGGGGTCAGCCAAAAACATTCAGTACTTC. Translating gives CASSSGSAKNIQYF.

The chain joins TRBV3-1 (or the pseudogene TRBV3-2) to TRBJ2-1, with 8 positions matching TRBD2. Germline V lookup: CDR1 LGHDT, CDR2 YNNKEL (reference sequence). V was clipped by 3 bases and J by 3 bases; unmatched bases: 4. CDR3 length: 15 residues. The CDR3, as DNA: TGTGCCAGCAGCCAGTCCCGGGGGGGCTACAATGAGCAGTTCTTC. Its protein product is CASSQSRGGYNEQFF.

The gene calls are TRBV5-6 and TRBJ2-2; 8 bases are a match to TRBD1. The length of the CDR3 is 13 residues. The germline V gene has CDR1 SGHDT and CDR2 YYEEEE. After removal of 5 bases from V and 7 bases from J, the junction contained 4 bases not matched to a gene. CDR3 nucleotide sequence: TGTGCCAGCAGTCTGACAGGGGTCGGGGAGCTGTTTTTT. This gives the protein CASSLTGVGELFF.

V gene TRBV7-9 combines with J gene TRBJ2-7, with D tentatively TRBD2 (6 bases). CDR3 length equals 15 residues. V was shortened by 4 bases and J by 0 bases, with 13 bases between the two germline ends. Germline V gene data show CDR1 as SEHNR and CDR2 as FQNEAQ (reference sequence). CDR3 bases: TGTGCCAGCAGCTCCCTCCAGACTAGCTCCTACGAGCAGTACTTC. This encodes CASSSLQTSSYEQYF.

The chain has TRBV30 and TRBJ2-7; 7 bases fit TRBD2. This CDR3 is 15 amino acids long. V lost 1 base to trimming and J lost 6 bases; unmatched junction nucleotides: 12. CDR1 and CDR2 from the germline V gene are GTSNPN and SVGIG (reference sequence). CDR3 sequence reads: CAWSAGLGWAGEQYF. The CDR3 coding sequence is TGTGCCTGGAGTGCTGGACTAGGATGGGCTGGCGAGCAGTACTTC.